The clone carrying this T cell receptor (beta chain) was counted at least ten times. Its target is not known. This record belongs to a study of T cell repertoires in cytomegalovirus infection. Study details: Indicated by public TCR beta signatures were CMV infection and matching HLA type. Study outcomes and limitations: The cumulative frequency of public TCR beta families distinguished individuals who carried CMV together with the relevant HLA.

TCRdb reprocessed the reads via MiXCR and lists one record per CDR3 protein. The sample consists of over 300,000 distinct CDR3 sequences, roughly 17% of them appearing once. The sequenced sample consisted of PBMCs. The source of this sequence is a human donor in good health (CMV status not recorded). Some clones in this sample may be carry-over from other donors' samples.

CDR3 sequence: CASSDGPGKYF. Written as DNA, the CDR3 is TGTGCCAGCAGTGACGGACCAGGGAAGTACTTC. This rearrangement joins TRBV12-3 or TRBV12-4 to TRBJ2-7, with D tentatively TRBD1 (5 bases). Deletions cut 5 bases from V and 11 bases from J, with 13 bases between. This CDR3 has 11 amino acids.